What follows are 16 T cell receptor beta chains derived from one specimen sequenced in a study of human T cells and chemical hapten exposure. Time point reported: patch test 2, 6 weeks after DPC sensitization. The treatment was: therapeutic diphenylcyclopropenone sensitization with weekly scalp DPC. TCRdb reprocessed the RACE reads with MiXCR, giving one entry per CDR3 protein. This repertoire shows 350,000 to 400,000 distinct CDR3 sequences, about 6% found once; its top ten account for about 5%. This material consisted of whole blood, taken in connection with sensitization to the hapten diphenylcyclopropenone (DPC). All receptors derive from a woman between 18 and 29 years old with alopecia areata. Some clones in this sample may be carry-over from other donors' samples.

CDR3 loop: CASSLGSGSATEAFF. As DNA, the CDR3 is TGTGCCAGCAGTTTAGGTTCAGGGTCGGCCACTGAAGCTTTCTTT. The rearrangement joins TRBV12-3 or TRBV12-4 to TRBJ1-1; tentative D call: TRBD1 (5 bases). This CDR3 comprises 15 residues. Trimming left V 1 base short and J 4 bases short, with 13 bases between.

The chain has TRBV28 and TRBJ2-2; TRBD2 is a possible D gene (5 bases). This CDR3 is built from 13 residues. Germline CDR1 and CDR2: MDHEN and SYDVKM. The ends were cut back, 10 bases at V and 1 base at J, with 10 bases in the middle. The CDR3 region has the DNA TGTGCCACCCGGGGTGAGAACACCGGGGAGCTGTTTTTT. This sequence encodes CATRGENTGELFF.

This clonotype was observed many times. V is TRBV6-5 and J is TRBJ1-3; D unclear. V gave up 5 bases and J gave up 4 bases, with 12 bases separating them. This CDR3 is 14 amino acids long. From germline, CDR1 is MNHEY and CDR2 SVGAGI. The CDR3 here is CASSRKPKGNTIYF. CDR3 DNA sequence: TGTGCCAGCAGTCGAAAACCAAAGGGAAACACCATATATTTT.

Written as DNA, the CDR3 is TGTGCCATCAGTGAGTCGATGTCCGTCGGCTACACCTTC. It encodes CAISESMSVGYTF. The chain recombines TRBV10-3 with TRBJ1-2; unclear D gene. V dropped 0 bases and J dropped 8 bases, with 10 bases sitting between them. CDR1 ENHRY and CDR2 SYGVKD come from the germline V gene. The CDR3 sequence is 13 residues long.

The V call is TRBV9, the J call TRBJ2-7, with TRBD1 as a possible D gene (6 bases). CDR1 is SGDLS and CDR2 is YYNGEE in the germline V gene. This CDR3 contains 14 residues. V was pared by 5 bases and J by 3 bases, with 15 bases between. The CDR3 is CASSIRTECYEQYF. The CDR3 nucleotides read TGTGCCAGCAGTATAAGGACAGAATGCTACGAGCAGTACTTC.

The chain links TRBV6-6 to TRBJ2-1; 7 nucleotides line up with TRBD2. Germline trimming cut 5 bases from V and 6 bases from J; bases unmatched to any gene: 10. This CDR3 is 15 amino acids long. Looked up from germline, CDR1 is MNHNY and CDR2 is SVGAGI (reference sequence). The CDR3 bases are TGTGCCAGCAGTCCGGGACTAACTACCCTCAATGAGCAGTTCTTC. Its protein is CASSPGLTTLNEQFF.

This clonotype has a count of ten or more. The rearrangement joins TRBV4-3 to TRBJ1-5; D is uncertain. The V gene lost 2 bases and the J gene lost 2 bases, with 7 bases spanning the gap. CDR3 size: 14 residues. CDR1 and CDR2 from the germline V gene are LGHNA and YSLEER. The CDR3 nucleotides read TGCGCCAGCAGCCAAAGGCGGGGCAATCAGCCCCAGCATTTT. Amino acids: CASSQRRGNQPQHF.

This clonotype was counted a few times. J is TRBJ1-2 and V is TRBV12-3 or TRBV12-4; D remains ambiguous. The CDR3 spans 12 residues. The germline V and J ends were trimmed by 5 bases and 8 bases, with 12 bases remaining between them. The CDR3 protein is CASSRSLRGYTF. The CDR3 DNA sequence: TGTGCCAGCAGTCGCAGCCTCCGGGGCTACACCTTC.

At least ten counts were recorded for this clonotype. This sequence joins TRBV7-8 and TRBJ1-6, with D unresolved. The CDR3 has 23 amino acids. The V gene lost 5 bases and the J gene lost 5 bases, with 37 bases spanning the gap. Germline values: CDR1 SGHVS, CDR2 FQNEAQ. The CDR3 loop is CASSPYRGLPGLTLRMNNSPLHF. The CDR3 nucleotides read TGTGCCAGCAGCCCATATAGAGGTCTTCCAGGACTGACACTTAGAATGAATAATTCACCCCTCCACTTT. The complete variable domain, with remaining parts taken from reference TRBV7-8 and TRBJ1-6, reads GAGVSQSPRYKVAKRGQDVALRCDPISGHVSLFWYQQALGQGPEFLTYFQNEAQLDKSGLPSDRFFAERPEGSVSTLKIQRTQQEDSAVYLCASSPYRGLPGLTLRMNNSPLHFGNGTRLTVT.

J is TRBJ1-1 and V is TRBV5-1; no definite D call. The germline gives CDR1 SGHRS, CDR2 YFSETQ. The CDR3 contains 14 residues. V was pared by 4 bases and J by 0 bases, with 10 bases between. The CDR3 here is CASSGTTVNTEAFF. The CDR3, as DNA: TGCGCCAGCAGCGGAACTACAGTGAACACTGAAGCTTTCTTT. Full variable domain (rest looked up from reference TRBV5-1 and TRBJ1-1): KAGVTQTPRYLIKTRGQQVTLSCSPISGHRSVSWYQQTPGQGLQFLFEYFSETQRNKGNFPGRFSGRQFSNSRSEMNVSTLELGDSALYLCASSGTTVNTEAFFGQGTRLTVV.

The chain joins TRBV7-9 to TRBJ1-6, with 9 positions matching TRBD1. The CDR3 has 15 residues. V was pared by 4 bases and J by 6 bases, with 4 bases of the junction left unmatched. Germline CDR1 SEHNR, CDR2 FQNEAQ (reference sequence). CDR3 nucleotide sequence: TGTGCCAGCAGCTCTGGGACAGGGAGTAATTCACCCCTCCACTTT. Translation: CASSSGTGSNSPLHF.

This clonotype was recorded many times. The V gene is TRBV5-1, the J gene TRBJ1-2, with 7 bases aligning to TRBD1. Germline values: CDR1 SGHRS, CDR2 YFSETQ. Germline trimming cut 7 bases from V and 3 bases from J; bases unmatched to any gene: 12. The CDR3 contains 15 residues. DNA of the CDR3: TGCGCCAGCTCCCAAACAGGGGTCGGTGACTATGGCTACACCTTC. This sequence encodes CASSQTGVGDYGYTF.

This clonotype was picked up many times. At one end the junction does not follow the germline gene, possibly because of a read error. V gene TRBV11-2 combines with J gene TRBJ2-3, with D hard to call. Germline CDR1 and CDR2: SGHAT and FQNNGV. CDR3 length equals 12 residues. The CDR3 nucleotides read TGCGCCAGCAGCTTTACGACAGATACGCAGTATTTT. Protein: CASSFTTDTQYF.

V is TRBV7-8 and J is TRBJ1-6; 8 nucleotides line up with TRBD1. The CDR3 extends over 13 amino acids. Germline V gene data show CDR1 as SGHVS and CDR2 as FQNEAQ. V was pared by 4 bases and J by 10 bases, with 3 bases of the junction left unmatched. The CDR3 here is CASSSGQGSPLHF. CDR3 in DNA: TGTGCCAGCAGCTCCGGACAGGGATCACCCCTCCACTTT.

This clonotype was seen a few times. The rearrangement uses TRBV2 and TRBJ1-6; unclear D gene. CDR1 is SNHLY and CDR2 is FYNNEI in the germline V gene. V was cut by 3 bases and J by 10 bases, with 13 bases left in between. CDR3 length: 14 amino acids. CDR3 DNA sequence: TGTGCCAGCAGTGATATGACCGCCCGATCACCCCTCCACTTT. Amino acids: CASSDMTARSPLHF.

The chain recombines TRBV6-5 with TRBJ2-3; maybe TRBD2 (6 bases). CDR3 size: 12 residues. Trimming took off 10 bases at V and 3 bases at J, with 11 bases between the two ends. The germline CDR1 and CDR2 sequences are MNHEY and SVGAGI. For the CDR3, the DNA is TGTGCCACTAGTCGGGGGACAGATACGCAGTATTTT. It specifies CATSRGTDTQYF.